This TCR beta chain was captured in a study of long-term antiretroviral therapy in people with HIV. This clone was detected a few times. Antigen: not known. Researchers ran immunoSEQ v3.0 at survey level. Sequencing was performed with immunoSEQ multiplex PCR; in TCRdb, only in-frame clones are kept and a portion is missing. The sample consists of over 25,000 clones, 80% to 90% of them appearing once. CDR3 length equals 14 residues. Trimming pared 5 bases from V and 4 bases from J, leaving 15 bases between. Germline CDR1 reads SEHNR; CDR2 reads FQNEAQ (reference sequence). Study conclusions and caveats: Diversity increased after ART yet remained lower than in transplant donor controls. When set beside controls, HIV repertoires had CDR3 length ranges that were narrower. Pre-ART expanded clones dominated the repertoire at every time point.

This TCR came from a man aged 35 to 55 with HIV. The specimen comprised unsorted PBMCs, sampled 3 years after starting antiretroviral therapy. The rearrangement uses TRBV7-9 and TRBJ2-7, with D possibly TRBD1 on 6 matching bases. The CDR3 here is CASSQSYGQYEQYF. In nucleotides, the CDR3 is TGTGCCAGCAGCCAATCTTACGGACAGTACGAGCAGTACTTC.